This T cell receptor (beta chain) emerged from a study of identical twins (dated by TCRdb to the mid-2010s). Notes on the research overall: To test whether fetal clonotypes persist, this study deep-sequenced TCR alpha and beta repertoires from monozygotic twins, from unrelated adults of various ages, and from cord blood. Replicate twin experiments were performed at different times using different library preparation protocols to rule out contamination.

This clonotype was recorded many times. The clone's antigen remains unknown. No base quality information exists; no much larger clone differs at one position. The CDR3 measures 16 amino acids from cysteine to phenylalanine. Only CDR3 DNA is held: 48 bases, read in frame from base 1. From the germline V gene, CDR1 is SGHRS and CDR2 is YFSETQ. V and J are truncated by 1 base and 0 bases respectively, leaving an intervening sequence of 11 bases. Only healthy Caucasian donors were included. Three pairs of female monozygotic twins, all aged roughly 18 to 29 years, made up the twin cohort. CD4+ and CD8+ T cell populations were isolated with positive isolation kits from Invitrogen. Library creation used 5' RACE. TCRdb records Illumina HiSeq 2000 as the sequencer. Template switching introduced a universal primer binding site; the final cDNA contained a unique molecular identifier, enabling accurate counting of TCR cDNA molecules. Specific primers in the conserved constant-segment region were used to synthesize first-strand cDNA for TCR alpha and beta chains. To control for contamination, each cDNA library was double barcoded with a SMART-Mk sample barcode plus Illumina barcodes. TruSeq adapter sequences, together with Illumina sample barcodes, were added in two successive PCR steps. The Illumina HiSeq platform was used with custom primers to sequence TCR alpha and beta cDNA libraries. As for the original processing: Raw reads were processed with MiGEC to extract unique molecular identifiers, and MiXCR was used to determine CDR3 positions. For each individual, recombination models were inferred using an EM algorithm with the repgenHMM and IGoR tools. The tcR package in R was used for shared clonotype analysis, with sharing normalized by the product of cloneset sizes. To study raw recombination free of thymic and clonal selection effects, out-of-frame nonproductive sequences were analyzed. Using fastp at Q25 and MiXCR, TCRdb reprocessed the public reads and kept productive beta chains. Rows with one shared CDR3 protein collapse into an entry with the most common genes and DNA. Clone size and V and J calls follow TCRdb, not the original study. The sample table lists under 300,000 distinct CDR3 sequences, under 8.5% of them with a count of one. Less than 15% of the sample lies in the top ten.

Points the paper makes about the study in general: In beta out-of-frame sequences, excess twin sharing was weaker, because having fewer shared sequences lowered the signal-to-noise ratio. Conclusions relied on cross-sectional statistical analysis, since the same donors could not be followed over many years. Fewer insertions were carried by abundant cord blood beta clonotypes, a similar but weaker trend appeared in young adult naive repertoires, and no such trend appeared in memory repertoires. Zero-insertion analyses could be partly confounded by invariant T cells such as MAIT and iNKT, although diverse VJ usage argued against such confounding for most clonotypes. In monozygotic twins, recombination models systematically underestimated out-of-frame TCR alpha sharing, but the models matched the sharing seen between unrelated individuals. Compared with coincidental sharing between unrelated individuals, an excess of low generation-probability sequences was observed among out-of-frame TCR alpha sequences shared between twins.

A further study also used this sample, focusing on T cells expressing NK-cell markers. The second source states: TCR beta-chain repertoires were profiled in sorted CD3+CD56+NKG2C+, CD3+CD56+NKG2C- and CD3+CD56-NKG2C+ T-cell subsets from about 8 donors. Of the eight sequenced donors, seven were found to be HCMV-seropositive and one was found to be HCMV-seronegative. In several experiments an anti-gammadeltaTCR antibody was added to restrict sorting to alphabetaTCR-expressing T cells. For more than 5 donors, the dominant CD3+CD56+NKG2C+ clonotypes were among the top 10 CD8+ clonotypes and accounted for roughly 1.0-7.5% of CD8+ T cells. Those dominant clonotypes were again the most abundant among CD3+CD56-NKG2C+ cells in four donors, at roughly 25-60.1%. It remained unclear whether the expanded NKG2C-expressing T cell clones were specific for HCMV antigens. All eight donors whose samples were sequenced were randomly selected healthy volunteers, three of them men and five women. HCMV serostatus was determined by detecting HCMV-specific IgG in serum with a commercial ELISA kit. MIGEC handled demultiplexing of the reads and grouping by UMI, while MiTCR was used to assemble and quantify clonotypes. To exclude erroneous sequences, only TCR cDNA sequences supported by at least two reads were retained. The tcR package was used for downstream repertoire analysis, and clonotypes were matched across fractions by CDR3 nucleotide sequence plus V segment. Antigen specificity was annotated against VDJdb with VDJmatch, allowing one amino acid substitution in CDR3.

The receptor chain draws on TRBV5-1 and TRBJ2-4; the D gene identity is not certain. The clonotype originates from a woman between 18 and 29 years old in good health. The specimen sequenced was CD8+ T cells sorted from blood. The CDR3 protein sequence reads: CASSLTLSRAKNIQYF. The DNA is as follows: TGCGCCAGCAGCTTGACTCTCTCCAGAGCCAAAAACATTCAGTACTTC.